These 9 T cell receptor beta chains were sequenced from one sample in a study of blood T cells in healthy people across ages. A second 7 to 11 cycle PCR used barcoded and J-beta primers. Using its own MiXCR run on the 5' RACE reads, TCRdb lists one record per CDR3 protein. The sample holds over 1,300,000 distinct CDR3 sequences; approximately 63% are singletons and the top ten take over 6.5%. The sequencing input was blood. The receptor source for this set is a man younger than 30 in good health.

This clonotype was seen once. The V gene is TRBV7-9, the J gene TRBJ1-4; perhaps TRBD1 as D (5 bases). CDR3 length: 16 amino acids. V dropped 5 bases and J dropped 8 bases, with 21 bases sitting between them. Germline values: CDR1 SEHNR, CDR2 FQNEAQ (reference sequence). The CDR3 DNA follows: TGTGCCAGCAGCGTCAGACAGAGGAGGCTGAACGAAAAACTGTTTTTT. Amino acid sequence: CASSVRQRRLNEKLFF.

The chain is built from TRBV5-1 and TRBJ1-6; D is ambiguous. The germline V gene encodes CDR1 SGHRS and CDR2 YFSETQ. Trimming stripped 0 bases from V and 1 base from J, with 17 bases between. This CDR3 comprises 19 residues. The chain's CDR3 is CASSLGDSTWLSYNSPLHF. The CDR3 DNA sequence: TGCGCCAGCAGCTTGGGGGATTCCACGTGGCTATCCTATAATTCACCCCTCCACTTT. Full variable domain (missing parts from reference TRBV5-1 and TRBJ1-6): KAGVTQTPRYLIKTRGQQVTLSCSPISGHRSVSWYQQTPGQGLQFLFEYFSETQRNKGNFPGRFSGRQFSNSRSEMNVSTLELGDSALYLCASSLGDSTWLSYNSPLHFGNGTRLTVT.

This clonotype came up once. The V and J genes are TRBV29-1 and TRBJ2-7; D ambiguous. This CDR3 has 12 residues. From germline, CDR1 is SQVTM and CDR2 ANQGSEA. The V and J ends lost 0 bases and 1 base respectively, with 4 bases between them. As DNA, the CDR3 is TGCAGCGTTGAAGAGGCGTCCTACGAGCAGTACTTC. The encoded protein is CSVEEASYEQYF.

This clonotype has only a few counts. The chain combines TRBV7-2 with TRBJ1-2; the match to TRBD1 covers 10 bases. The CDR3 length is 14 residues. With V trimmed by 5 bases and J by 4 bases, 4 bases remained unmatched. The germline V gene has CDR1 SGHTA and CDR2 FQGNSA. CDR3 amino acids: CASSLTGGGYGYTF. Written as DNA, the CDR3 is TGTGCCAGCAGCCTGACAGGGGGCGGCTATGGCTACACCTTC. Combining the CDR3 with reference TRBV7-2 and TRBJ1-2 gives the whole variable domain GAGVSQSPSNKVTEKGKDVELRCDPISGHTALYWYRQSLGQGLEFLIYFQGNSAPDKSGLPSDRFSAERTGGSVSTLTIQRTQQEDSAVYLCASSLTGGGYGYTFGSGTRLTVV.

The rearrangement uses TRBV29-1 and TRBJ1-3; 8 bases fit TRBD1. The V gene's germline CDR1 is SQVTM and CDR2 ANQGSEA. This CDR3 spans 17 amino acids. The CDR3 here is CSCLVPGQVEIGNTIYF. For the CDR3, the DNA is TGCAGTTGTCTCGTCCCGGGACAGGTTGAAATCGGAAACACCATATATTTT.

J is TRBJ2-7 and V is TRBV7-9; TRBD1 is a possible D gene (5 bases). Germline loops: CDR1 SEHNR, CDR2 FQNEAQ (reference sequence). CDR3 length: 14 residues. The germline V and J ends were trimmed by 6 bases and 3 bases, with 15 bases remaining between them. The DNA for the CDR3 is TGTGCCAGCAGTGCAGTACAGGTCTACTACGAGCAGTACTTC. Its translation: CASSAVQVYYEQYF.

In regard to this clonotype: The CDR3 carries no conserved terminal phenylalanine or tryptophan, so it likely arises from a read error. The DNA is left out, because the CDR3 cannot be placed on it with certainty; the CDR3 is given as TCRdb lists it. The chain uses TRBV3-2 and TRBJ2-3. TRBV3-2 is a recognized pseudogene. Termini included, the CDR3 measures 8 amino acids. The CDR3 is CASSFQYV.

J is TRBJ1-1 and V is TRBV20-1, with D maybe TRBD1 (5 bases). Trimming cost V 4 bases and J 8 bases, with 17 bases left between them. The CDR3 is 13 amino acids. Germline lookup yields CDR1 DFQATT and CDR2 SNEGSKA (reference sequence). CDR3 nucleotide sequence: TGCAGTGCTAAAGGGCAGGGAGTATCGGAAGCTTTCTTT. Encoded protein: CSAKGQGVSEAFF.

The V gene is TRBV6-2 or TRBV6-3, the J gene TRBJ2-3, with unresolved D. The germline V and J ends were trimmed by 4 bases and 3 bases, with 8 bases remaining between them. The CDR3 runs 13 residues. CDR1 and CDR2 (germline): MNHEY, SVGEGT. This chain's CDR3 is CASSSERTDTQYF. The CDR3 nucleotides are TGTGCCAGCAGTTCGGAGCGAACAGATACGCAGTATTTT.